The 24 T cell receptor beta chains listed next were all sequenced from one sample in a study of a mutant IDH1 vaccine in newly diagnosed glioma. What these receptors recognize is not known. The time point denotes: week 5, during vaccination. The study gave 300 ug of mutant IDH1 20-mer peptide per vaccine dose, with topical imiquimod. TCRdb keeps only in-frame clones here, not all; method: immunoSEQ multiplex PCR. The table shows about 38,000 clones, with around 78% occurring only once. Specimen: PBMCs, collected from a glioma patient whose treatment included an IDH1 peptide vaccine. Receptor source: a man aged 35-49 years with glioma.

This chain connects TRBV30 to TRBJ1-2; TRBD1 is a possible D gene (6 bases). This CDR3 has 12 residues. Germline V gives CDR1 GTSNPN, CDR2 SVGIG (reference sequence). Deletions cut 3 bases from V and 8 bases from J, with 13 bases between. CDR3: CAWRGGGVGYTF. The DNA for the CDR3 is TGTGCCTGGAGAGGAGGGGGGGTGGGCTACACCTTC.

The rearrangement links TRBV5-8 to TRBJ2-5; D call uncertain. The CDR3 covers 15 residues. Germline CDR1 reads SGHTS; CDR2 reads YDEGEE. Trimming removed 1 base from V and 1 base from J, with 11 bases in between. DNA of the CDR3: TGTGCCAGCAGCTTGACGGGCCTCTTCCAAGAGACCCAGTACTTC. This codes for CASSLTGLFQETQYF.

This clone showed up just a few times. This sequence joins TRBV2 and TRBJ1-1; no reliable D call. The CDR3 runs 13 residues. Germline CDR1 SNHLY, CDR2 FYNNEI. The ends were cut back, 4 bases at V and 1 base at J, with 7 bases in the middle. CDR3 coding DNA: TGTGCCAGCAGTGTATATGGGAACACTGAAGCTTTCTTT. Protein sequence: CASSVYGNTEAFF.

This clone was found once. This chain connects TRBV18 to TRBJ2-1, with 7 bases lining up with TRBD1. V was pared by 3 bases and J by 0 bases, with 2 bases of the junction left unmatched. CDR3 length: 15 amino acids. Germline V gene data show CDR1 as KGHSH and CDR2 as LQKENI. CDR3 region: CASSPGQYSYNEQFF. In nucleotides, the CDR3 is TGTGCCAGCTCACCGGGACAGTACTCCTACAATGAGCAGTTCTTC.

This clone was seen only a few times. The chain couples TRBV19 to TRBJ2-1; tentatively, D is TRBD2 (5 bases). Trimming took off 1 base at V and 4 bases at J, with 5 bases between the two ends. Germline V gene sequence: CDR1 LNHDA, CDR2 SQIVND (reference sequence). The length of the CDR3 is 13 residues. The DNA of the CDR3 is TGTGCCAGTAGTATAGGAGGGTACAATGAGCAGTTCTTC. Its protein is CASSIGGYNEQFF. Supplemented by reference TRBV19 and TRBJ2-1, the full variable domain reads DGGITQSPKYLFRKEGQNVTLSCEQNLNHDAMYWYRQDPGQGLRLIYYSQIVNDFQKGDIAEGYSVSREKKESFPLTVTSAQKNPTAFYLCASSIGGYNEQFFGPGTRLTVL.

This chain joins TRBV5-5 and TRBJ2-5; 9 bases are shared with TRBD2. V was pared by 4 bases and J by 5 bases, with 12 bases of the junction left unmatched. Per the germline V gene, CDR1 is SGHKS and CDR2 is YYEKEE (reference sequence). CDR3 length: 16 residues. The chain's CDR3 is CASSAKLLAGKETQYF. The CDR3 nucleotides read TGTGCCAGCAGCGCAAAACTCCTAGCGGGGAAGGAGACCCAGTACTTC.

This clone came up a few times. The J gene is TRBJ2-7, the V gene TRBV5-1; 11 bases agree with TRBD1. The germline V gene encodes CDR1 SGHRS and CDR2 YFSETQ. The CDR3 sequence is 15 residues long. Losses at the gene ends were 4 bases for V and 2 bases for J; bases not matched to a gene: 5. The CDR3 region is CASSPGQGGPYEQYF. In DNA form, the CDR3 reads TGCGCCAGCAGCCCGGGACAGGGGGGACCCTACGAGCAGTACTTC.

The chain recombines TRBV4-1 with TRBJ1-2; D ambiguous. Germline V gene data show CDR1 as MGHRA and CDR2 as YSYEKL. This CDR3 spans 13 amino acids. The germline V and J ends were trimmed by 4 bases and 4 bases, with 10 bases remaining between them. The CDR3 reads CASSPSPGYGYTF. The CDR3 region has the DNA TGCGCCAGCAGCCCCTCCCCCGGCTATGGCTACACCTTC.

The gene calls are TRBV5-1 and TRBJ1-1; no definite D call. Germline CDR1 SGHRS, CDR2 YFSETQ. V lost 0 bases to trimming and J lost 0 bases, with 3 bases between them. The length of the CDR3 is 13 residues. The CDR3 protein is CASSLGMNTEAFF. The CDR3 nucleotides are TGCGCCAGCAGCTTGGGCATGAACACTGAAGCTTTCTTT.

The V and J genes are TRBV6-1 and TRBJ1-2, with 10 bases lining up with TRBD1. The V and J ends lost 3 bases and 7 bases, in that order; junction bases with no gene match: 8. In germline, CDR1 is MNHNS, CDR2 SASEGT. The CDR3 loop spans 15 amino acids. Here the CDR3 reads CASSDGGTGALGYTF. In nucleotides, the CDR3 is TGTGCCAGCAGTGATGGAGGGACAGGGGCGCTTGGCTACACCTTC.

The V gene is TRBV18, the J gene TRBJ1-3; TRBD1 agrees at 7 bases. V was pared by 3 bases and J by 4 bases, with 9 bases of the junction left unmatched. CDR3 length: 16 amino acids. Germline CDR1 KGHSH, CDR2 LQKENI. CDR3 amino acids: CASSPTVGTEGNTIYF. Written as DNA, the CDR3 is TGTGCCAGCTCACCCACGGTCGGGACAGAGGGAAACACCATATATTTT.

This chain links TRBV2 with TRBJ2-1, with D possibly matching TRBD2 (6 bases). Germline V lookup: CDR1 SNHLY, CDR2 FYNNEI. This CDR3 is built from 14 residues. The ends were cut back, 6 bases at V and 6 bases at J, with 15 bases in the middle. In DNA, the CDR3 is TGTGCCAGCAGGTCACTCCGGGGAGGCAATGAGCAGTTCTTC. It specifies CASRSLRGGNEQFF.

This CDR3 reads CASSVVEQSGELFF. The CDR3 DNA reads as TGTGCCAGCAGCGTAGTAGAGCAAAGCGGGGAGCTGTTTTTT. The chain is built from TRBV9 and TRBJ2-2; D not resolved. The CDR3 is 14 amino acids. Trimming removed 0 bases at V and 7 bases at J, with 10 bases between. In germline, CDR1 is SGDLS, CDR2 YYNGEE.

The V call is TRBV20-1, the J call TRBJ2-1, with 10 bases fitting TRBD2. CDR3 length: 11 amino acids. Trimming removed 5 bases from V and 12 bases from J; junction bases left unmatched: 4. Germline CDR1 and CDR2: DFQATT and SNEGSKA (reference sequence). CDR3 coding DNA: TGCAGTGCTCCTAGCGGGGGTCCGCAGTTCTTC. It yields the protein CSAPSGGPQFF.

This chain uses TRBV11-2 with TRBJ2-2; D is uncertain. Germline V gene sequence: CDR1 SGHAT, CDR2 FQNNGV. Trimming shortened V by 3 bases and J by 0 bases, and 2 bases separated the two germline ends. The CDR3 consists of 13 residues. The CDR3: CASSLTNTGELFF. The CDR3 nucleotides are TGTGCCAGCAGCTTGACGAACACCGGGGAGCTGTTTTTT.

Details on this clone: Likely a read error: the CDR3 ends without its conserved phenylalanine or tryptophan. The chain has TRBV30 and TRBJ2-7, with 7 bases lining up with TRBD2. Germline V gene data show CDR1 as GTSNPN and CDR2 as SVGIG (reference sequence). The junction had 7 bases not matched to a gene; V was cut back by 0 bases and J by 2 bases. The CDR3 loop spans 15 amino acids. The CDR3 bases are TGTGCCTGGAGTGTACAAGTTGCGGGGGCCTACGAGCAGTACCTC. Translation: CAWSVQVAGAYEQYL.

V is TRBV29-1 and J is TRBJ2-7, with TRBD1 matching 8 bases. The CDR3 contains 12 residues. The germline V gene has CDR1 SQVTM and CDR2 ANQGSEA. V trimming: 7 bases; J trimming: 6 bases; junction bases outside the gene matches: 8. Here the CDR3 reads CSARTGPGEQYF. The CDR3 DNA reads as TGCAGCGCCCGGACAGGGCCGGGCGAGCAGTACTTC.

The rearrangement links TRBV5-1 to TRBJ2-1, with D tentatively TRBD2 (5 bases). The germline V gene has CDR1 SGHRS and CDR2 YFSETQ. The CDR3 has 15 residues. Trimming took 0 bases from V and 2 from J, leaving 9 bases between them. The CDR3 region is CASSLERAAYNEQFF. CDR3 DNA sequence: TGCGCCAGCAGCTTGGAGAGGGCAGCCTACAATGAGCAGTTCTTC.

This clone was counted only a few times. Here the CDR3 reads CASGYRGLSYNEQFF. CDR3 in DNA: TGTGCTAGTGGGTACAGGGGCCTTTCATACAATGAGCAGTTCTTC. The chain joins TRBV12-5 to TRBJ2-1, with TRBD1 identical over 7 bases. V was pared by 6 bases and J by 4 bases, with 9 bases of the junction left unmatched. Germline V CDR1 and CDR2: LGHNT, FRNRAP. CDR3 length: 15 amino acids.

Here the CDR3 DNA reads TGTGCCAGCAGGACTAGCGGGGGCGGTGAGCAGTTCTTC. It translates to CASRTSGGGEQFF. J is TRBJ2-1 and V is TRBV6-5, with 12 positions matching TRBD2. The V and J ends lost 6 bases and 9 bases, in that order; junction bases with no gene match: 3. The CDR3 is made up of 13 amino acids. Germline V gene data show CDR1 as MNHEY and CDR2 as SVGAGI.

This clone has a handful of counts. The chain uses TRBV5-5 and TRBJ1-5, with D unresolved. The V and J ends lost 4 bases and 4 bases respectively, with 9 bases between them. The CDR3 sequence is 13 residues long. Germline values: CDR1 SGHKS, CDR2 YYEKEE (reference sequence). The CDR3 here is CASSPDVNQPQHF. The CDR3 coding sequence is TGTGCCAGCAGCCCGGACGTAAATCAGCCCCAGCATTTT.

A few counts support this clone. This chain links TRBV27 with TRBJ2-7, with a tentative D call TRBD2 (7 bases). CDR1 and CDR2 (germline): MNHEY, SMNVEV (reference sequence). Between the trimmed V and J ends, which lost 4 bases and 4 bases, there was a span of 14 bases. CDR3 length: 14 amino acids. The CDR3 DNA reads TGTGCCAGCAGTTGGAGGGGGGGTGGATACGAGCAGTACTTC. This gives the protein CASSWRGGGYEQYF.

The chain uses TRBV9 and TRBJ1-1, with 9 bases aligning to TRBD1. Germline loops: CDR1 SGDLS, CDR2 YYNGEE. The CDR3 is made up of 14 amino acids. V was clipped by 3 bases and J by 6 bases; unmatched bases: 6. The CDR3 bases are TGTGCCAGCAGCGCCGGACAGGGGCCCTCTGAAGCTTTCTTT. Residues: CASSAGQGPSEAFF.

The rearrangement links TRBV5-6 to TRBJ1-1; a weak D match, TRBD1 (5 bases). V was trimmed by 2 bases and J by 2 bases, leaving 7 bases between them. Germline CDR1 SGHDT, CDR2 YYEEEE. The CDR3 totals 13 residues. The CDR3 nucleotides read TGTGCCAGCAGCTTCGGGGGAAACACTGAAGCTTTCTTT. It encodes CASSFGGNTEAFF.